The T cell receptor beta chain described here comes from a study of blood T cells in healthy people across ages. This CDR3 contains 14 residues. V shed 3 bases and J shed 4 bases, with 13 bases lying between them. This clonotype was found a few times. What it binds is not known. The study, taken as a whole, reports: TCR beta diversity per million T cells fell roughly linearly with age. Both higher diversity and more naive CD4+ cells marked long-lived donors when set against aged donors.

PCR was performed a second time for about 7 to 12 cycles using a sample-barcoded 5' primer and a J-beta primer mix. TCRdb reprocessed the 5' RACE reads via MiXCR and lists one record per CDR3 protein. The profile shows 850,000 to 1,000,000 distinct CDR3 sequences, just over 50% of them singletons. Isolation per sample recovered at least 7 million PBMCs. The V call is TRBV12-3 or TRBV12-4, the J call TRBJ2-7; a weak D match, TRBD2 (6 bases). The specimen sequenced was blood. The clonotype was recovered from a woman aged 60 to 75 in good health. The CDR3 nucleotides are TGTGCCAGCAGTTTCCCGGATGGGAGGTACGAGCAGTACTTC. Translation gives CASSFPDGRYEQYF.